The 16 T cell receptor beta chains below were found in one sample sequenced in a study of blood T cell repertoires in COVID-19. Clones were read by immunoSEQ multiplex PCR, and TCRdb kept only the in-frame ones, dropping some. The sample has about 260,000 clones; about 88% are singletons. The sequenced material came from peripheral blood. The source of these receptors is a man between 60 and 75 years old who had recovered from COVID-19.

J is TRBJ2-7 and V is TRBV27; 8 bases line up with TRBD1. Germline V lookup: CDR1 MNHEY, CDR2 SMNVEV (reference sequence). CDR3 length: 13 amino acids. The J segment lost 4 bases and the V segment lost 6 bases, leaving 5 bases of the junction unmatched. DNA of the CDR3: TGTGCCAGCAGCCCGACAGGGGTTTACGAGCAGTACTTC. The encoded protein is CASSPTGVYEQYF.

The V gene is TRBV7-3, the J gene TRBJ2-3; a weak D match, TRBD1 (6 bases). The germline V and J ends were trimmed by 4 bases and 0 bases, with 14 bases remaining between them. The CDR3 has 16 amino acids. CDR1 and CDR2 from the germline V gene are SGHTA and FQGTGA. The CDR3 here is CASSSQGLPSTDTQYF. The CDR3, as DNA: TGTGCCAGCAGCTCCCAGGGGCTCCCTAGCACAGATACGCAGTATTTT.

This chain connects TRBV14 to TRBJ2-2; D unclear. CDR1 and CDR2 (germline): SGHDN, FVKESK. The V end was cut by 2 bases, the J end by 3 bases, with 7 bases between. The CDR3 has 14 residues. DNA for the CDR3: TGTGCCAGCAGCCAAAATCCGTACACCGGGGAGCTGTTTTTT. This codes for CASSQNPYTGELFF. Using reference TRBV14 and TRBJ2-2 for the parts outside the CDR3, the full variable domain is EAGVTQFPSHSVIEKGQTVTLRCDPISGHDNLYWYRRVMGKEIKFLLHFVKESKQDESGMPNNRFLAERTGGTYSTLKVQPAELEDSGVYFCASSQNPYTGELFFGEGSRLTVL.

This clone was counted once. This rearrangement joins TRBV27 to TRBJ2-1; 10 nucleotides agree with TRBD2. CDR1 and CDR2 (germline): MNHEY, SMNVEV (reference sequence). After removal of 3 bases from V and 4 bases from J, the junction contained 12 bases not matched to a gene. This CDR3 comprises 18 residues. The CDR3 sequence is CASSFSGTSAFLYNEQFF. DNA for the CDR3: TGTGCCAGCAGTTTCTCCGGGACTAGCGCCTTTCTTTACAATGAGCAGTTCTTC.

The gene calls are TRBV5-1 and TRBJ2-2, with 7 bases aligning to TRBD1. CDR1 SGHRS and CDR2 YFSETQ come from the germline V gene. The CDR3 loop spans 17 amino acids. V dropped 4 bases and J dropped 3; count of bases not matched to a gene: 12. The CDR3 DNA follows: TGCGCCAGCAGCCCAAAGACAGGGATTGGGCACACCGGGGAGCTGTTTTTT. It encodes CASSPKTGIGHTGELFF.

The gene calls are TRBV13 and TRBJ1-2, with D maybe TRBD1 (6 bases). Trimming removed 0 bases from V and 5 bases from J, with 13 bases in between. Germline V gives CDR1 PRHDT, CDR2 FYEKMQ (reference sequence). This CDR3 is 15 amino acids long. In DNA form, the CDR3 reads TGTGCCAGCAGCTTAGGGTCAGGGGATGCGTATGGCTACACCTTC. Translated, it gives CASSLGSGDAYGYTF.

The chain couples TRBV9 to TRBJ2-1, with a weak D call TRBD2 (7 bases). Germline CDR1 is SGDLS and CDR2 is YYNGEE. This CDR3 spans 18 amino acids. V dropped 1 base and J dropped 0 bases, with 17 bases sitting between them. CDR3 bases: TGTGCCAGCAGCGTATCTCCCGCGGGGGCGAACTCCTACAATGAGCAGTTCTTC. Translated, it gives CASSVSPAGANSYNEQFF.

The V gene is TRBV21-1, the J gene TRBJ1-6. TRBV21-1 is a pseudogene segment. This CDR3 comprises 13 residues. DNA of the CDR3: TGTGCCAGCAGCAAGAACCTATCTTCACCCCTCCACTTT. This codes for CASSKNLSSPLHF.

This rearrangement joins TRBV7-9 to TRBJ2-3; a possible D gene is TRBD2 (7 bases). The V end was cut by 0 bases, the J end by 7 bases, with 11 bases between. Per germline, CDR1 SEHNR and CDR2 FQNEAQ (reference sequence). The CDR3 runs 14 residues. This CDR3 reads CASSLAGGPNTQYF. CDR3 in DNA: TGTGCCAGCAGCTTAGCGGGGGGGCCGAATACGCAGTATTTT.

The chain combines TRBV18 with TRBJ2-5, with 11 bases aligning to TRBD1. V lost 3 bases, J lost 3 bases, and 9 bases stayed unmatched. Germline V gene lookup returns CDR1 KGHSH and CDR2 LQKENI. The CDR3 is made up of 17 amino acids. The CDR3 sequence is CASSPGQGETWKETQYF. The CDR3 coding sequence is TGTGCCAGCTCACCGGGACAGGGGGAGACTTGGAAAGAGACCCAGTACTTC.

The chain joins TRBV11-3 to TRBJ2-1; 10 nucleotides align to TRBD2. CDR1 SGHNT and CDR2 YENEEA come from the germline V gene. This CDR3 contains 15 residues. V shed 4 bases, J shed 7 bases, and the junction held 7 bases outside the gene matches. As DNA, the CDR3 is TGTGCCAGCAGCTCAAGCGGGGGGGCCTTAAATGAGCAGTTCTTC. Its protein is CASSSSGGALNEQFF.

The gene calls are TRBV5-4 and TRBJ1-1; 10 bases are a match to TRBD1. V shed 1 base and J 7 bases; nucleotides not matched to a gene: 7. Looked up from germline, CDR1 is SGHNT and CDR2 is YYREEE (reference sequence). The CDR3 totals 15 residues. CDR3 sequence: CASSLFIGDRGEAFF. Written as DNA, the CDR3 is TGTGCCAGCAGCTTGTTTATCGGGGACAGGGGTGAAGCTTTCTTT.

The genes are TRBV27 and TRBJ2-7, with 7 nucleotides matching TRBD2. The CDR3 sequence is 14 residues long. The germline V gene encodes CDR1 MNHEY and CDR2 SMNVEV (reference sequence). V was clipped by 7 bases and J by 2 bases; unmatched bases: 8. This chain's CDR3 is CASIRPGLPYEQYF. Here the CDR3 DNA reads TGTGCCAGCATTAGACCGGGACTACCCTACGAGCAGTACTTC.

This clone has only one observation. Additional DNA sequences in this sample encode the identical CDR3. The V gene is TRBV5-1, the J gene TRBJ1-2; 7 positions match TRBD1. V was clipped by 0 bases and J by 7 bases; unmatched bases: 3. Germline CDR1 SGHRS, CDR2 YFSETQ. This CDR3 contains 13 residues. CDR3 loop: CASSLEGALGYTF. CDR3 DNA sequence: TGCGCCAGCAGCTTGGAGGGGGCACTTGGCTACACCTTC.

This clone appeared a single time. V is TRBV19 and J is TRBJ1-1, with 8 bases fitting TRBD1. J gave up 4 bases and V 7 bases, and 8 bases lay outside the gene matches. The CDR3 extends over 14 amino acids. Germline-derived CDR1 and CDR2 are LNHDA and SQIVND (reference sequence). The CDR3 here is CASILDRGGTEAFF. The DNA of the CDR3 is TGTGCCAGTATCCTCGACAGGGGTGGCACTGAAGCTTTCTTT.

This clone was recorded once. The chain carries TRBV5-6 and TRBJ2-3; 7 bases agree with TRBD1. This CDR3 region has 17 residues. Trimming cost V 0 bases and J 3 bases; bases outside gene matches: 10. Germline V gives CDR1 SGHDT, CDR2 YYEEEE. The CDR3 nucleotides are TGTGCCAGCAGCTTGGCCTTAGGGGGCGCGGCGACAGATACGCAGTATTTT. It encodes CASSLALGGAATDTQYF.